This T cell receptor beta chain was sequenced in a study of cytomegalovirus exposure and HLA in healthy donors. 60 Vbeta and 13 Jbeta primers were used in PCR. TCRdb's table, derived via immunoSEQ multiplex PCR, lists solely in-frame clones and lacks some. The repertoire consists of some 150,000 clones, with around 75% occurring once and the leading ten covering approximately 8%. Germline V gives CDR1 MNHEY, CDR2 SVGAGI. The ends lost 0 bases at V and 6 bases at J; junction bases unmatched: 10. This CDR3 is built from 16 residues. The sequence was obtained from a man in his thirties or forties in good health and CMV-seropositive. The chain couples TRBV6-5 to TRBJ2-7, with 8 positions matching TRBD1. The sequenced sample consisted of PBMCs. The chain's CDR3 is CASSYSESRGQVEQYF. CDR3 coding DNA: TGTGCCAGCAGTTACTCTGAGTCCAGGGGGCAGGTCGAGCAGTACTTC.